Below are 9 T cell receptor beta chains sequenced from a single sample in a study of CD8 T cells in ankylosing spondylitis (dated by TCRdb to 2017 to 2019). Library preparation employed 5' RACE. TCRdb records Illumina HiSeq 2500 as the sequencer. TCRdb's own reprocessing of the public reads used fastp at Q25 and MiXCR and kept productive beta chains. Each record represents a unique CDR3 protein, reported with the most common genes and DNA among its rows. The sample includes around 300,000 distinct CDR3 sequences, with roughly 14% observed a single time. Around 1% of the sample is taken by the ten largest. Source material: blood, either unsorted or a sorted T cell fraction (not recorded which). Every receptor here comes from a male donor with ankylosing spondylitis or in good health (not recorded which).

The V gene is TRBV4-2, the J gene TRBJ2-3, with a weak D call TRBD2 (5 bases). The V and J ends lost 1 base and 0 bases respectively, with 14 bases between them. This CDR3 has 17 residues. Germline V CDR1 and CDR2: LGHNA, YNFKEQ. Here the CDR3 reads CASSQGRGASSTDTQYF. As DNA, the CDR3 is TGTGCCAGCAGCCAAGGTCGGGGAGCCTCTAGCACAGATACGCAGTATTTT.

This clonotype showed up just a few times. The rearrangement joins TRBV4-1 to TRBJ2-1; D is unclear. CDR3 length equals 16 residues. Germline CDR1 and CDR2: MGHRA and YSYEKL. Trimming cost V 0 bases and J 2 bases, with 11 bases left between them. The CDR3 region is CASSQETPRAYNEQFF. The CDR3 nucleotides read TGCGCCAGCAGCCAAGAGACCCCAAGGGCCTACAATGAGCAGTTCTTC.

This chain connects TRBV30 to TRBJ1-2, with 9 bases identical to TRBD1. Germline CDR1 is GTSNPN and CDR2 is SVGIG (reference sequence). V was pared by 0 bases and J by 2 bases, with 7 bases of the junction left unmatched. The CDR3 has 16 residues. This CDR3 reads CAWSVRGQGLNYGYTF. The CDR3 DNA follows: TGTGCCTGGAGTGTTCGGGGACAGGGACTCAACTATGGCTACACCTTC.

The genes are TRBV20-1 and TRBJ2-7, with 9 bases that match TRBD2. The junction had 13 bases not matched to a gene; V was cut back by 6 bases and J by 4 bases. Germline V CDR1 and CDR2: DFQATT, SNEGSKA (reference sequence). This CDR3 is 15 amino acids long. In DNA, the CDR3 is TGCAGTGCGCTCCTTGGGGAGCGGGGGGATTACGAGCAGTACTTC. Amino acids: CSALLGERGDYEQYF.

The chain carries TRBV6-1 and TRBJ2-1; 12 bases are shared with TRBD2. After removal of 6 bases from V and 9 bases from J, the junction contained 3 bases not matched to a gene. The germline CDR1 and CDR2 sequences are MNHNS and SASEGT. This CDR3 has 13 residues. The CDR3 sequence is CASRKLAGGEQFF. Written as DNA, the CDR3 is TGTGCCAGCAGAAAACTAGCGGGAGGTGAGCAGTTCTTC.

CDR3 sequence: CASSQGGRLAGLGYEQYF. The CDR3 DNA is TGTGCCAGCAGCCAAGGAGGCCGACTAGCGGGTTTGGGCTACGAGCAGTACTTC. The V and J genes are TRBV14 and TRBJ2-7, with 10 bases identical to TRBD2. V shed 1 base, J shed 3 bases, and the junction held 12 bases outside the gene matches. The germline V gene has CDR1 SGHDN and CDR2 FVKESK. The CDR3 consists of 18 residues.

This chain uses TRBV29-1 with TRBJ2-7; 8 positions agree with TRBD1. Unmatched junction bases numbered 5, after V lost 3 bases and J lost 4 bases. Germline CDR1 SQVTM, CDR2 ANQGSEA. The CDR3 runs 13 residues. The CDR3 spells CSVEGRGLYEQYF. In DNA, the CDR3 is TGCAGCGTTGAGGGCAGGGGGCTATACGAGCAGTACTTC.

This clonotype has only a few counts. The chain has TRBV3-1 and TRBJ2-7, with D possibly TRBD2 on 7 matching bases. This CDR3 spans 19 amino acids. CDR1 is LGHDT and CDR2 is YNNKEL in the germline V gene (reference sequence). V was pared by 3 bases and J by 4 bases, with 28 bases between. In DNA, the CDR3 is TGTGCCAGCAGCCAGCTTGCCCCGTCGGGGGGCGGAGGAGGGTACGAGCAGTACTTC. Encoded protein: CASSQLAPSGGGGGYEQYF.

This clonotype was found a few times. V and J are TRBV2 and TRBJ2-7; D ambiguous. Germline assignment: CDR1 SNHLY and CDR2 FYNNEI. This CDR3 region has 12 residues. V gave up 5 bases and J gave up 4 bases, with 9 bases separating them. As DNA, the CDR3 is TGTGCCAGCAGTTCCCGGATGTACGAGCAGTACTTC. Amino acids: CASSSRMYEQYF.